The 4 T cell receptor beta chains presented below share a single source sample, sequenced in a study of T-cell memory formation after mild COVID-19. TCRdb used MiXCR to reprocess the 5' RACE reads, holding one entry per CDR3 protein. Of about 340,000 distinct CDR3 sequences listed, 20% to 25% are singletons. The sequencing sample was made of PBMCs or a T cell subset sorted from them (not recorded which). The source is an adult woman who had mild COVID-19 (a few samples of this study predate the infection). Cell type and time point are not known.

The CDR3 region has the DNA TGCGCCAGCAGCTTCGGCGGGGCGCCGAATATACAAGAGACCCAGTACTTC. It codes for CASSFGGAPNIQETQYF. The rearrangement links TRBV5-1 to TRBJ2-5; D is perhaps TRBD2 (6 bases). Trimming removed 2 bases at V and 2 bases at J, with 19 bases between. Germline CDR1 reads SGHRS; CDR2 reads YFSETQ. This CDR3 has 17 amino acids.

This chain uses TRBV6-5 with TRBJ2-5; D might be TRBD2 (6 bases). Germline V gives CDR1 MNHEY, CDR2 SVGAGI. The CDR3 covers 14 residues. Trimming took 7 bases from V and 7 from J, leaving 19 bases between them. DNA for the CDR3: TGTGCCAGCATCGGGACTTCCGAGGTCGGGACCCAGTACTTC. Protein product: CASIGTSEVGTQYF.

The gene calls are TRBV6-5 and TRBJ2-7; 10 bases map to TRBD1. Germline V gene lookup returns CDR1 MNHEY and CDR2 SVGAGI. The CDR3 has 14 amino acids. Trimming removed 2 bases from V and 4 bases from J; junction bases left unmatched: 2. CDR3 in amino acids: CASSYGGQGYEQYF. CDR3 nucleotide sequence: TGTGCCAGCAGTTACGGGGGACAGGGGTACGAGCAGTACTTC.

V and J are TRBV20-1 and TRBJ1-2, with D unresolved. The CDR3 is made up of 11 amino acids. The V gene lost 7 bases and the J gene lost 4 bases, with 10 bases spanning the gap. The germline V gene has CDR1 DFQATT and CDR2 SNEGSKA (reference sequence). This chain's CDR3 is CSGSDLYGYTF. DNA for the CDR3: TGCAGTGGCTCGGATCTCTATGGCTACACCTTC.